Listed here is a single TCR beta chain. Clones were sequenced by immunoSEQ multiplex PCR, and TCRdb holds only the in-frame ones, with some missing. The data show hundreds of thousands of clones, roughly 80% seen once. The germline V and J ends were trimmed by 4 bases and 5 bases, with 18 bases remaining between them. From germline, CDR1 is SGHTA and CDR2 FQGTGA. The CDR3 is 16 residues long. The source of the sample is a study of blood T cell repertoires in COVID-19. Individuals aged roughly 18 to 100 years were recruited from fewer than 30 US areas. Researchers sorted participants into cohorts using their self-reported clinical history. Exposed participants came across a COVID-19 case within 2 weeks before study entry.

The genes are TRBV7-3 and TRBJ2-1; tentative D call: TRBD1 (6 bases). Sequences were obtained from PBMCs or T cells enriched from blood (not recorded which). The clonotype originates from a man aged 40-49 years who had been exposed to COVID-19. CDR3 in amino acids: CASSSGSNRAHNEQFF. The CDR3 bases are TGTGCCAGCAGCTCGGGCTCCAACAGGGCCCACAATGAGCAGTTCTTC.